This T cell receptor beta chain was observed in a study of identical twins. This clonotype has only a few counts. What it binds is not known. CDR1 and CDR2 (germline): DFQATT, SNEGSKA (reference sequence). Trimming cost V 4 bases and J 6 bases, with 13 bases left between them. The CDR3 totals 13 residues. Study observations and caveats: Findings depended on cross-sectional statistics rather than tracking the same donors. Twin-shared out-of-frame alpha sequences showed excess low generation probability. Sharing of beta out-of-frame sequences by twins showed a weaker excess.

TCRdb redid the calling of the 5' RACE reads with MiXCR, one entry per CDR3 protein. The sample holds 410,000 or so distinct CDR3 sequences, 18% seen once. The J gene is TRBJ1-5, the V gene TRBV20-1; D gene unclear. The clonotype originates from a man aged 50 to 59 in good health. The sequencing input was naive T cells sorted from blood. In nucleotides, the CDR3 is TGCAGTGCTAAAATTGGTCCGATTCAGCCCCAGCATTTT. The encoded protein is CSAKIGPIQPQHF.